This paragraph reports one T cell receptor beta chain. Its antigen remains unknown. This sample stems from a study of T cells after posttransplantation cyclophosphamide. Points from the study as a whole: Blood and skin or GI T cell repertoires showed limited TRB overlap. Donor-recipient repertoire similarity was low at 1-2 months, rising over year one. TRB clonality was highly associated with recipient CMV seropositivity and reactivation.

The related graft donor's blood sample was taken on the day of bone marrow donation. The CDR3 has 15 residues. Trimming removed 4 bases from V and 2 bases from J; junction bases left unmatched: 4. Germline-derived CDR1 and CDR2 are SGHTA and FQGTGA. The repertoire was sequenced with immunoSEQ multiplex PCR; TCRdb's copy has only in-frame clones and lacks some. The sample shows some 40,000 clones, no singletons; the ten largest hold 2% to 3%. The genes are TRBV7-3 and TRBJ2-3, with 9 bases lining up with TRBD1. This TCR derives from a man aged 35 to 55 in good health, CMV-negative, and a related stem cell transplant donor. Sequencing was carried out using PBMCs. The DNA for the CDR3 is TGTGCCAGCAGCTACCGGACAGGGGACACAGATACGCAGTATTTT. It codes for CASSYRTGDTDTQYF.